This TCR beta chain was observed in a study of blood T cell repertoires in COVID-19. Study-wide background: Italy, Spain and the United States were the sources of the convalescent and acute COVID-19 samples. The analysed material was cDNA or gDNA that came from T cells, B-cell-depleted T cells, or PBMCs.

The authors' processing: It was from reference gene primer amplification that nucleated cell counts were estimated. Profiling relied on immunoSEQ multiplex PCR, and the TCRdb table lists in-frame clones only, not all of them. V, J and clone size were drawn from that table, and D and trimming were deduced from the DNA. The sample lists 60,000 to 80,000 clones; over 85% were seen once. The CDR3 covers 23 residues. The receptor comes from a human donor in a cohort sampled during active COVID-19. The material sequenced was peripheral blood. The chain has TRBV21-1 and TRBJ2-3; the D segment call TRBD1 is taken from the table without a DNA check. TRBV21-1 is a documented pseudogene. The CDR3 loop reads CASSRPVATVMQDTTVMQDTQYF. The CDR3 DNA is TGTGCCAGCAGTCGTCCGGTAGCTACAGTCATGCAAGATACGACAGTCATGCAAGATACGCAGTATTTT.